Below are 27 T cell receptor beta chains sequenced from a single sample in a study of shared clonotypes between healthy human individuals. Assay: immunoSEQ multiplex PCR; the TCRdb copy retains only in-frame clones and omits some. The sample has 1.5 million to 2.5 million clones, approximately 94% seen once. The naive CD8 subset, CD45RO-negative cells positively selected for CCR7, excluded terminally differentiated effector memory CD45RA+ cells. The sequenced sample was naive CD8+ T cells sorted from blood. Every receptor here comes from a man between 18 and 35 years old in good health.

This chain links TRBV9 with TRBJ2-3; the match to TRBD2 covers 7 bases. V lost 0 bases and J lost 0; bases outside the gene matches: 4. CDR3 length: 16 amino acids. Germline assignment: CDR1 SGDLS and CDR2 YYNGEE. The CDR3 loop is CASSVVGGGSTDTQYF. The CDR3 DNA sequence: TGTGCCAGCAGCGTAGTCGGCGGGGGAAGCACAGATACGCAGTATTTT.

The chain couples TRBV19 to TRBJ1-5; TRBD1 matches 9 bases. Unmatched junction bases numbered 4, after V lost 1 base and J lost 0 bases. Germline lookup yields CDR1 LNHDA and CDR2 SQIVND (reference sequence). The CDR3 loop spans 17 amino acids. The CDR3 loop reads CASSIVGQGVSNQPQHF. CDR3 DNA sequence: TGTGCCAGTAGTATAGTGGGACAGGGTGTTAGCAATCAGCCCCAGCATTTT.

The chain has TRBV19 and TRBJ2-1, with 9 bases fitting TRBD1. CDR1 and CDR2 (germline): LNHDA, SQIVND (reference sequence). Losses at the gene ends were 10 bases for V and 4 bases for J; bases not matched to a gene: 8. This CDR3 region has 14 residues. The chain's CDR3 is CATLDRGGYNEQFF. CDR3 coding DNA: TGTGCCACTCTGGACAGGGGAGGATACAATGAGCAGTTCTTC.

The chain couples TRBV6-1 to TRBJ2-7; TRBD1 aligns across 7 bases. The CDR3 has 14 residues. Germline trimming cut 7 bases from V and 0 bases from J; bases unmatched to any gene: 6. Germline CDR1 reads MNHNS; CDR2 reads SASEGT. The CDR3 loop is CASITGTASYEQYF. CDR3 DNA: TGTGCCAGCATTACCGGGACAGCCTCCTACGAGCAGTACTTC.

The V call is TRBV6-5, the J call TRBJ2-1; the D is unclear. V was trimmed by 0 bases and J by 4 bases, leaving 13 bases between them. Germline CDR1 MNHEY, CDR2 SVGAGI. The CDR3 spans 16 residues. CDR3 DNA sequence: TGTGCCAGCAGTTACTCGGGTGAAAGGCCTTACAATGAGCAGTTCTTC. Amino acids: CASSYSGERPYNEQFF.

This chain uses TRBV15 with TRBJ2-3, with unresolved D. CDR3 length: 16 residues. V dropped 5 bases and J dropped 5 bases, with 20 bases sitting between them. The germline CDR1 and CDR2 sequences are LNHNV and YYDKDF (reference sequence). The CDR3 sequence: CATSGRTDEPGDTQYF. For the CDR3, the DNA is TGTGCCACCAGCGGCCGGACGGATGAACCAGGAGATACGCAGTATTTT.

This CDR3 reads CASSDPSEGMWNYGYTF. In DNA form, the CDR3 reads TGTGCCAGCAGTGACCCCTCTGAGGGGATGTGGAACTATGGCTACACCTTC. This sequence joins TRBV6-1 and TRBJ1-2; the D gene is possibly TRBD1 (5 bases). With 3 bases removed from V and 2 bases from J, the gap between germline ends came to 19 bases. The CDR3 totals 17 residues. Germline assignment: CDR1 MNHNS and CDR2 SASEGT.

This sequence joins TRBV5-4 and TRBJ2-2; perhaps TRBD2 as D (6 bases). V lost 4 bases to trimming and J lost 7 bases, with 8 bases between them. Per germline, CDR1 SGHNT and CDR2 YYREEE (reference sequence). The CDR3 has 12 amino acids. As DNA, the CDR3 is TGTGCCAGCAGCATGGGAGGCGGGGAGCTGTTTTTT. It yields the protein CASSMGGGELFF.

For the CDR3, the DNA is TGTGCCAGCAGCTTACTAGCGGGAGGGTACAATGAGCAGTTCTTC. Its protein is CASSLLAGGYNEQFF. The J gene is TRBJ2-1, the V gene TRBV7-8; TRBD2 aligns across 12 bases. The CDR3 is made up of 15 amino acids. The J segment lost 4 bases and the V segment lost 2 bases, leaving 0 bases of the junction unmatched. The germline V gene encodes CDR1 SGHVS and CDR2 FQNEAQ.

The rearrangement links TRBV7-9 to TRBJ2-1; D is tentatively TRBD1 or TRBD2 (5 bases each). Germline V CDR1 and CDR2: SEHNR, FQNEAQ (reference sequence). CDR3 length: 16 amino acids. V lost 3 bases and J lost 0, with 12 bases in between. The CDR3 DNA reads TGTGCCAGCAGCTTGCCCCAGGGACCCTCCTACAATGAGCAGTTCTTC. The encoded protein is CASSLPQGPSYNEQFF.

The chain carries TRBV2 and TRBJ2-1; 12 bases are a match to TRBD1. The CDR3 covers 15 residues. CDR1 is SNHLY and CDR2 is FYNNEI in the germline V gene. V shed 5 bases, J shed 4 bases, and the junction held 3 bases outside the gene matches. The DNA of the CDR3 is TGTGCCAGCAGTCCGGGACAGGGGGCGTACAATGAGCAGTTCTTC. This translates into CASSPGQGAYNEQFF.

The chain employs TRBV4-1 and TRBJ2-2; D is unclear. Trimming took 5 bases from V and 2 from J, leaving 9 bases between them. Germline-derived CDR1 and CDR2 are MGHRA and YSYEKL. The CDR3 is 14 residues long. The CDR3 nucleotides are TGCGCCAGCAGCTACCGACGCAACACCGGGGAGCTGTTTTTT. Amino acid sequence: CASSYRRNTGELFF.

V usage is TRBV5-1 and J usage is TRBJ1-3, with 9 nucleotides matching TRBD1. Germline V gives CDR1 SGHRS, CDR2 YFSETQ. Trimming at V came to 5 bases and at J to 3 bases, leaving 6 bases not matched to a gene. The CDR3 totals 15 residues. CDR3 bases: TGCGCCAGCAGTGATGGGACAGGGTTTGGAAACACCATATATTTT. It is translated as CASSDGTGFGNTIYF.

The V call is TRBV19, the J call TRBJ1-5; unclear D gene. V lost 3 bases and J lost 1, with 4 bases in between. The CDR3 covers 13 residues. CDR1 is LNHDA, CDR2 SQIVND, per germline (reference sequence). This CDR3 is CASSITSNQPQHF. In nucleotides, the CDR3 is TGTGCCAGTAGTATCACAAGCAATCAGCCCCAGCATTTT.

This sequence joins TRBV10-3 and TRBJ1-1; D is possibly TRBD1 (6 bases). The CDR3 runs 16 residues. Deletions cut 6 bases from V and 3 bases from J, with 20 bases between. CDR1 is ENHRY and CDR2 is SYGVKD in the germline V gene. CDR3 region: CAISAPPGAADTEAFF. The CDR3 DNA follows: TGTGCCATCAGCGCGCCCCCGGGGGCTGCGGACACTGAAGCTTTCTTT.

V and J are TRBV5-8 and TRBJ1-2; D unresolved. V was shortened by 0 bases and J by 4 bases, with 10 bases between the two germline ends. Germline assignment: CDR1 SGHTS and CDR2 YDEGEE. The CDR3 contains 14 residues. The CDR3 loop reads CASSLEAASYGYTF. The CDR3 DNA follows: TGTGCCAGCAGCTTGGAGGCTGCGAGCTATGGCTACACCTTC.

The chain joins TRBV4-1 to TRBJ2-6; D is undetermined. This CDR3 is 14 amino acids long. Germline V gene lookup returns CDR1 MGHRA and CDR2 YSYEKL. With 3 bases removed from V and 3 bases from J, the gap between germline ends came to 6 bases. The CDR3 DNA sequence: TGCGCCAGCAGCCACTTTAGTGGGGCCAACGTCCTGACTTTC. It codes for CASSHFSGANVLTF.

V and J are TRBV10-2 and TRBJ2-7; 7 nucleotides agree with TRBD1. V lost 2 bases, J lost 9 bases, and 1 base stayed unmatched. CDR1 WSHSY and CDR2 SAAADI come from the germline V gene. The CDR3 is 11 amino acids. CDR3 sequence: CASSEGDRQYF. CDR3 coding DNA: TGCGCCAGCAGTGAGGGGGACAGGCAGTACTTC.

This clone was detected only once. This chain connects TRBV7-9 to TRBJ2-1, with 10 positions matching TRBD2. V shed 5 bases and J 6 bases; nucleotides not matched to a gene: 7. CDR3 length: 15 amino acids. Germline CDR1 and CDR2: SEHNR and FQNEAQ (reference sequence). The CDR3, as DNA: TGTGCCAGCAGCCCTAGCGGGAGAGAGGGCAATGAGCAGTTCTTC. The encoded protein is CASSPSGREGNEQFF.

The chain combines TRBV4-1 with TRBJ1-2; 10 bases align to TRBD1. The CDR3 covers 15 residues. Looked up from germline, CDR1 is MGHRA and CDR2 is YSYEKL. J was trimmed by 2 bases and V by 3 bases; bases with no gene match: 3. In DNA form, the CDR3 reads TGCGCCAGCAGCCACCAGACAGGGGGCAACTATGGCTACACCTTC. Translating gives CASSHQTGGNYGYTF.

The chain has TRBV19 and TRBJ1-1; 10 bases map to TRBD1. The CDR3 has 13 amino acids. Germline loops: CDR1 LNHDA, CDR2 SQIVND (reference sequence). V trimming: 10 bases; J trimming: 2 bases; junction bases outside the gene matches: 4. The CDR3 region has the DNA TGTGCCACCCGACAGGGGGCAAACACTGAAGCTTTCTTT. Translation: CATRQGANTEAFF.

The V gene is TRBV5-1, the J gene TRBJ2-3; 7 bases agree with TRBD2. The V gene's germline CDR1 is SGHRS and CDR2 YFSETQ. The V segment lost 5 bases and the J segment 2 bases; nucleotides outside the gene matches: 11. CDR3 size: 16 residues. For the CDR3, the DNA is TGCGCCAGCAGAGACGGCCTAGCGGAACCCACAGATACGCAGTATTTT. Translating gives CASRDGLAEPTDTQYF.

The rearrangement links TRBV30 to TRBJ1-2; the match to TRBD1 covers 8 bases. The CDR3 runs to 14 residues. The junction had 4 bases not matched to a gene; V was cut back by 1 base and J by 3 bases. The germline V gene encodes CDR1 GTSNPN and CDR2 SVGIG (reference sequence). CDR3 amino acids: CAWSDEDRDYGYTF. The CDR3 DNA follows: TGTGCCTGGAGTGATGAGGACAGGGACTATGGCTACACCTTC.

The gene calls are TRBV6-1 and TRBJ2-5; TRBD2 matches 12 bases. Per germline, CDR1 MNHNS and CDR2 SASEGT. Trimming removed 2 bases from V and 2 bases from J; junction bases left unmatched: 3. CDR3 length: 16 residues. In nucleotides, the CDR3 is TGTGCCAGCAGTGAATGGGGACTAGCGGGTCAAGAGACCCAGTACTTC. Protein sequence: CASSEWGLAGQETQYF.

J is TRBJ1-1 and V is TRBV6-1; perhaps TRBD1 as D (6 bases). The CDR3 loop spans 14 amino acids. Trimming took 2 bases from V and 4 from J, leaving 11 bases between them. Per the germline V gene, CDR1 is MNHNS and CDR2 is SASEGT. CDR3 nucleotide sequence: TGTGCCAGCAGTGAATGGGGGCTTAGCACTGAAGCTTTCTTT. Its protein product is CASSEWGLSTEAFF.

The CDR3 coding sequence is TGTGCCAGCAGCTTGGAATATCCCGGGACATTCGGCTCCTACGAGCAGTACTTC. Protein product: CASSLEYPGTFGSYEQYF. This rearrangement joins TRBV7-8 to TRBJ2-7; the D gene is possibly TRBD1 (6 bases). Per germline, CDR1 SGHVS and CDR2 FQNEAQ. The length of the CDR3 is 18 residues. Trimming pared 3 bases from V and 0 bases from J, leaving 21 bases between.

The rearrangement joins TRBV11-2 to TRBJ1-3; tentative D call: TRBD1 (5 bases). Germline CDR1 is SGHAT and CDR2 is FQNNGV. Trimming pared 1 base from V and 0 bases from J, leaving 13 bases between. The CDR3 is 17 amino acids. The CDR3 region has the DNA TGTGCCAGCAGCTTAGTTAGGGGATGGAGCTCTGGAAACACCATATATTTT. This sequence encodes CASSLVRGWSSGNTIYF.